The present T cell receptor (beta chain) was sequenced within a study of shared clonotypes between healthy human individuals. Study conclusions and caveats: Sequencing depth was a factor that was expected to affect clonotype sharing among donors. Sampling was confined to blood; repertoires within tissues likely differ.

Concerning this clone itself: Its antigen remains unidentified. The same CDR3 is also encoded by other DNA sequences in this sample.

Donors comprised healthy HIV-negative adults lacking recent acute infections or vaccinations. Per the authors' pipeline: ImmunoSEQ yielded junction-only sequences lacking quality scores, so filtering differed. Generated by immunoSEQ multiplex PCR, the TCRdb table keeps only in-frame clones and is missing some. From that table come the V and J calls and clone size; the DNA was used to work out D and trimming. Of around 2.5 million clones listed, 90% to 95% are singletons. V was cut by 1 base and J by 2 bases, with 6 bases left in between. The CDR3 consists of 13 residues. Per the germline V gene, CDR1 is SGDLS and CDR2 is YYNGEE.

This TCR was sampled from a man aged 18 to 30 in good health. Some clones in this sample may be carry-over from other donors' samples. Material for sequencing was naive CD4+ T cells from PBMCs. Subset given: CD45RA+ positively selected. The V and J genes are TRBV9 and TRBJ1-2; no reliable D call. The CDR3 here is CASSVTGNYGYTF. The CDR3 DNA follows: TGTGCCAGCAGCGTAACTGGAAACTATGGCTACACCTTC.